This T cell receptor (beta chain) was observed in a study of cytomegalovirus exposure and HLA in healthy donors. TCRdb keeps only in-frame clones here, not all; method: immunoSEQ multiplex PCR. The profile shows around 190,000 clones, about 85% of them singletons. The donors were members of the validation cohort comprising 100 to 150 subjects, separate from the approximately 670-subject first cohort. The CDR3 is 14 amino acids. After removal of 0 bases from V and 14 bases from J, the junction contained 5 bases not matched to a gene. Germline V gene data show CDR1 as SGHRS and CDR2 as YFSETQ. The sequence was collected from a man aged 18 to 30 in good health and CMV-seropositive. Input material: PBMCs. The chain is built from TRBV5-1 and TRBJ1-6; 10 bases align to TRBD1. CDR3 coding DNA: TGCGCCAGCAGCTTGGCCGGGACAGGGGTCACCCTCCACTTT. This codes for CASSLAGTGVTLHF.